This T cell receptor beta chain appears in the sequencing data of a study of monozygotic twins with inflammatory bowel disease. The germline V gene encodes CDR1 SGHRS and CDR2 YFSETQ. CDR3 length: 13 amino acids. cDNA was produced in eight separate reactions per sample. Each CDR3 protein gets one entry in TCRdb, which reprocessed the 5' RACE reads and gives no DNA. The sample holds about 350,000 distinct CDR3 sequences. This clonotype originated in a human donor with ulcerative colitis or Crohn's disease, or a healthy co-twin of an affected twin (not recorded which). The gene calls are TRBV5-1 and TRBJ1-2; TCRdb names TRBD1, which stays unverified in the absence of DNA. Source material: blood. The CDR3 reads CASSLVGGNGYTF.